Sequencing of this TCR beta chain was carried out in a study of cytomegalovirus exposure and HLA in healthy donors (dated by TCRdb to between 2016 and 2019). Some background on the complete study: An earlier analysis of several hundred of the donors reported about 250 Gb of sequence data and some 100 million unique TCR beta sequences from roughly 200 million T cells. Typing coverage varied by locus: roughly 629-640 donors for A, B, C, DRB1 and DQB1; roughly 500 for DQA1; around 570 for DPA1; roughly 450 for DPB1. To study patterns of TCR occurrence, a later analysis re-analyzed previously published TCR beta repertoires from around 700 donors and added high-resolution HLA genotyping. Donor age, sex, ethnicity and CMV serostatus were compiled together with the repertoire data. Rather than using new phenotypic data, the later analysis identified candidate immune exposures from TCR beta sequences and from how often those sequences occurred across donors. Among roughly 400 genotyped donors of the cohort, an average of around 240,000 unique TCR beta nucleotide sequences were sequenced per donor, approximately 20% of them non-productive. To predict cytomegalovirus infection status, the study combined high-throughput TCR immunosequencing, statistical association of individual TCRs with disease status, and machine learning. Class I and class II HLA loci were covered by the typing at four-digit resolution. Every discovery cohort repertoire had been produced on one sequencing platform. Along with the roughly 700-subject first cohort, a separate validation cohort of over a hundred different subjects was used. The study used immunosequencing to profile the T cell repertoires of several hundred subjects and linked those repertoires to cytomegalovirus serostatus. The study aimed to test whether cataloging public T cell receptors could reveal signatures of past pathogen exposure. An earlier analysis of 587 of the donors applied high-throughput TCR beta sequencing to assess whether each TCR beta V gene segment acted as functional or pseudogenic. A few DR-DQ haplotypes were treated as single units for association and clustering because of strong linkage in the cohort. The genetic ancestry cluster associated with self-reported Caucasian donors included 65% to 90% of the roughly 400 genotyped donors. Approximately 300 gigabases of sequencing data and around 85 million unique TCR sequences made up an early release that covered over 550 HLA-typed donors. Genome-wide SNP genotypes for about 65% of the roughly 700 donors were used in a later genetic analysis, which treated that subset as a discovery cohort. The study at large found these results: Some IMGT-functional V segments, including TRBV6-2 and TRBV6-3, could not be told apart with the 87-base-pair reads, so those segments were excluded. Correlated functional status among segregating V segments might be attributable to linkage disequilibrium, but an unknown experimental factor could not be ruled out. In an earlier analysis of 587 of the donors, most TCR beta V segments were observed in productive rearrangements about 87% or about 30% of the time, broadly matching IMGT annotations. In vitro tests confirmed that a few of the cytomegalovirus-associated TCR beta chains recognize cytomegalovirus antigens. Sequencing depth was assumed to be roughly uniform across donors in the presence/absence analyses, though that assumption may not hold. In a later genetic analysis, a missense DCLRE1C variant was associated with V-gene and J-gene trimming of TCR beta chains, and the association was replicated in an independent cohort. When HLA alleles, especially DR and DQ, strongly co-occurred, TCR associations were difficult to assign to individual alleles. In a later analysis, TCR association rates were found to vary across HLA loci, with the most associated TCRs seen for DRB1 alleles and the fewest for HLA-C alleles. A later analysis reported that several top co-occurrence clusters appeared linked to parvovirus B19, influenza, CMV and Epstein-Barr virus. The classifier was reported to diagnose cytomegalovirus status with high specificity and sensitivity in both the original cohort and the validation cohort. Roughly 17 rarely observed V segments, including chromosome 9 orphons, were excluded from the earlier analysis of about 600 of the donors because counts were too low. A further reported finding was that TCR beta sequences accurately predicted the HLA-A and HLA-B alleles for most subjects in the first cohort. The study listed approximately 150 TCR beta chains as associated with cytomegalovirus. A group of highly shared sequence variants was considered likely to be a technical artifact of the sequencing pipeline. In a later analysis, HLA-associated TCR beta chains showed more clonal expansion and lower generation probabilities than non-associated chains that were equally common. In a later analysis, some 17,000 TCR beta sequences were associated with specific HLA alleles at a false discovery rate of 0.05. Because HLA typing was missing for some donors at each locus, association tests included only the typed subset. Across donors, most TCR sequences were observed very rarely, whereas some public TCRs were present in many individuals. According to a later analysis, most CMV-associated TCR beta chains appeared to be HLA-restricted, and the HLA associations seemed to be driven largely by CMV exposure. This cohort had only TCR beta chains sequenced, and the lack of alpha or paired-chain data limited which features could be detected. A later genetic analysis reported fewer N-insertions in productive TCRs among donors in an Asian-associated ancestry cluster than the roughly 700-donor mean. CMV serostatus was the only immune exposure information available for the cohort. It was suggested by the authors that the approach could potentially be generalized to other disease states and immunological phenotypes.

The cohort consisted of hundreds of healthy bone marrow donors. All cohort members were sampled while nominally healthy, although unrecorded immune exposures were likely present. The donor tested CMV seronegative and was one of the 352 seronegative cohort members. A peripheral blood sample was collected from each donor, and TCR beta sequencing was performed on peripheral blood mononuclear cells. The Qiagen DNeasy Blood Extraction Kit was used to extract genomic DNA from the blood cell samples. Comments on this clone: Its antigen remains unidentified. No base qualities exist here, and no much larger clone lies one base off it.

There are 16 amino acids in the CDR3, from cysteine to phenylalanine inclusive. The only DNA kept is the CDR3, 48 bases in frame from the first base. CDR1 and CDR2 are drawn from the germline V gene (reference sequence): MNHEY, SMNVEV. Ends trimmed: V by 6 bases, J by 8 bases; bases unmatched to a gene: 17. Library method: the immunoSEQ multiplex PCR assay. For the multiplex PCR, a mixture combining 60 forward primers for TCR Vbeta segments and 13 reverse primers for TCR Jbeta segments was used. A multiplex PCR assay on genomic DNA amplified the CDR3 region of rearranged TCR beta genes. The Illumina HiSeq System was used to sequence the amplified TCR beta libraries as 87-base-pair reads. The original methods were these. A later analysis tallied 75 million to 95 million unique TCR beta chains across the approximately 670 repertoires, and around 9.9 million of those chains were shared by two or more donors. Raw reads were error-corrected and collapsed into unique sequences by a nearest-neighbor algorithm in which closely related sequences were merged to remove PCR and sequencing errors. To assign V, D and J gene segments, CDR3 sequences were aligned to IMGT reference sequences. Each retained sequence needed at least a six-nucleotide match to both a V gene segment and a J gene segment. Rearrangements were called productive when the CDR3 lacked stop codons and stayed in frame with V and J; all others were non-productive. Following IMGT convention, CDR3 was defined as the stretch from the second conserved V-encoded cysteine to the conserved J-encoded phenylalanine. Sequences without an unambiguous match to a single V gene segment were excluded from the earlier analysis of 450 to 750 of the donors. In an earlier analysis of almost 600 of the donors, a V segment was called functional when productive rearrangements were above 56.7%, and segregating when the standard deviation between donors exceeded 5%. A statistical classification framework was built to diagnose cytomegalovirus status from the catalog of TCR beta chain sequences. In a later analysis, TCR nucleotide sequences were compared against IMGT/GENE-DB human TR gene sequences so that V and J genes could be assigned. A later analysis assigned CDR3 sequences and most-parsimonious VDJ recombination scenarios with the TCRdist pipeline. In a later analysis, each TCR beta chain was defined by its CDR3 amino acid sequence together with its V-gene family, and reads without a unique V-gene family were excluded. As a way to deal with suspected cross-contamination and a sequencing artifact, a later analysis dropped hundreds of nucleotide sequences that were highly shared and had low generation probability. In a later analysis, a clonal expansion index for each public chain was calculated from normalized within-repertoire ranks of inferred template counts. Generation probabilities in a later analysis came from a VDJ recombination model fitted to out-of-frame rearrangements, and those results were checked against IGoR. In a later analysis, hypergeometric tests were used to score TCR-TCR, TCR-HLA and TCR-CMV co-occurrence, with a repertoire-size bias correction applied to TCR pairs. False discovery rates were estimated in a later analysis by permuting HLA or CMV assignments 20 times. A later analysis grouped co-occurring TCRs with DBSCAN, adding TCRdist sequence similarity when clustering within HLA-allele-positive subsets. Repertoires with fewer than 30,000 or more than 120,000 public chains, plus five repertoires with anomalous nucleotide sharing, were excluded from co-occurrence clustering. The immuneACCESS repertoire file appears here via TCRdb, limited to in-frame rearrangements. These files lack a portion of the clones; in checked studies, under half of the deficit traces to unresolved V genes, and the cause of the others is not known. V and J calls and clone size are given by that table; D and trimming were obtained from the DNA. Within this sample are 150,000 or so clones, with just under 75% of them counted one time only. 1.5% to 2% of the sample rests with the top ten.

The sequence links TRBV27 to TRBJ1-2, with TRBD1 identical over 8 junction bases. Sequenced sample: PBMCs. The TCR originated in a woman under 30 in good health and CMV-seronegative. The DNA is TGTGCCAGCAGCGCCCTGAGTGTGGACAGGGAATCCGGCTACACCTTC. This encodes CASSALSVDRESGYTF.